These 18 T cell receptor beta chains came from one sample sequenced in a study of vaccination effects on CD4 cells after COVID-19. Libraries were prepared by immunoSEQ multiplex PCR; TCRdb keeps only in-frame clonotypes and omits some of them. The table lists roughly 70,000 clones, around three quarters of them singletons. Antigen-specific CD4+ T cells expanded by the ViraFEST assay with viral peptide pools were then sequenced. The culture ran for around nine days, and then CD4+ T cells were isolated. Either the BNT162b2 or mRNA-1273 vaccine was given to participants in two doses. Antigens for these TCRs are unknown. The sequencing here drew on CD4+ T cells from PBMCs cultured with HCoV-OC43 spike peptides, taken after COVID-19 vaccination. Subset in this sample: HCoV-OC43 spike overlapping peptide pool stimulation. These TCRs come from a human donor who received a COVID-19 vaccine.

The V gene is TRBV19, the J gene TRBJ1-2, with D tentatively TRBD1 (5 bases). The V end was cut by 4 bases, the J end by 0 bases, with 12 bases between. This CDR3 has 15 residues. Germline V CDR1 and CDR2: LNHDA, SQIVND (reference sequence). The CDR3 bases are TGTGCCAGTAGTAACCAGGGCGATTCTAACTATGGCTACACCTTC. Protein product: CASSNQGDSNYGYTF.

This chain joins TRBV28 and TRBJ2-7; TRBD1 aligns across 8 bases. Trimming cost V 6 bases and J 2 bases; bases outside gene matches: 12. Germline V gene data show CDR1 as MDHEN and CDR2 as SYDVKM. CDR3 length: 16 residues. The CDR3 DNA follows: TGTGCCAGCAGCCGACCCATCTGGACAGGGACCTACGAGCAGTACGTC. This encodes CASSRPIWTGTYEQYV.

J is TRBJ1-1 and V is TRBV18, with D unclear. V lost 2 bases and J 4 bases, leaving 11 bases between the germline ends. The CDR3 is 14 residues long. Germline V gives CDR1 KGHSH, CDR2 LQKENI. The CDR3 DNA follows: TGTGCCAGCTCACCATACAGCGGGCCCACTGAAGCTTTCTTT. Its protein is CASSPYSGPTEAFF.

The gene calls are TRBV30 and TRBJ1-5; TRBD1 is a possible D gene (6 bases). This CDR3 is built from 13 residues. Germline lookup yields CDR1 GTSNPN and CDR2 SVGIG (reference sequence). V was clipped by 1 base and J by 6 bases, with 10 bases between them. The CDR3 DNA reads as TGTGCCTGGAGTGGGGGGGGGCCTCAGCCCCAGCATTTT. Protein product: CAWSGGGPQPQHF. The variable domain in full, completed from reference TRBV30 and TRBJ1-5, reads SQTIHQWPATLVQPVGSPLSLECTVEGTSNPNLYWYRQAAGRGLQLLFYSVGIGQISSEVPQNLSASRPQDRQFILSSKKLLLSDSGFYLCAWSGGGPQPQHFGDGTRLSIL.

V gene TRBV5-1 combines with J gene TRBJ1-1; no definite D call. Germline loops: CDR1 SGHRS, CDR2 YFSETQ. The V end was cut by 2 bases, the J end by 1 base, with 6 bases between. The CDR3 length is 13 residues. CDR3 loop: CASSFNSNTEAFF. DNA of the CDR3: TGCGCCAGCAGCTTTAATTCGAACACTGAAGCTTTCTTT.

Points on this clone: Other DNA sequences in this specimen translate into the identical CDR3. The chain has TRBV20-1 and TRBJ1-1; D unresolved. CDR3 length: 11 amino acids. The germline V gene encodes CDR1 DFQATT and CDR2 SNEGSKA (reference sequence). Trimming took off 3 bases at V and 0 bases at J, with 2 bases between the two ends. The CDR3, as DNA: TGCAGTGCTAGGCTGAACACTGAAGCTTTCTTT. The encoded protein is CSARLNTEAFF.

V is TRBV19 and J is TRBJ1-5; 7 nucleotides agree with TRBD1. V shed 0 bases and J 3 bases; nucleotides not matched to a gene: 5. The CDR3 has 16 amino acids. Germline loops: CDR1 LNHDA, CDR2 SQIVND (reference sequence). CDR3 loop: CASSIDRGTDNQPQHF. In nucleotides, the CDR3 is TGTGCCAGTAGTATAGATCGAGGGACAGACAATCAGCCCCAGCATTTT. The full variable domain, completed using reference TRBV19 and TRBJ1-5, is DGGITQSPKYLFRKEGQNVTLSCEQNLNHDAMYWYRQDPGQGLRLIYYSQIVNDFQKGDIAEGYSVSREKKESFPLTVTSAQKNPTAFYLCASSIDRGTDNQPQHFGDGTRLSIL.

This clone was counted a single time. J is TRBJ1-1 and V is TRBV23-1, with D possibly matching TRBD1 (5 bases). TRBV23-1 is an open reading frame whose function is uncertain. Deletions cut 5 bases from V and 0 bases from J, with 10 bases between. The CDR3 is 14 residues long. For the CDR3, the DNA is TGCGCCAGCAGTAAGGACAACATGAACACTGAAGCTTTCTTT. Its translation: CASSKDNMNTEAFF.

The chain joins TRBV28 to TRBJ2-5; 7 bases match TRBD2. J was trimmed by 4 bases and V by 10 bases; bases with no gene match: 18. The CDR3 runs 16 residues. Germline loops: CDR1 MDHEN, CDR2 SYDVKM. The CDR3 DNA is TGTGCCACCCTCTTCCCCCCAGGCGGACTAGGAGAGACCCAGTACTTC. Its translation: CATLFPPGGLGETQYF.

The chain employs TRBV9 and TRBJ2-7; D not certain. Looked up from germline, CDR1 is SGDLS and CDR2 is YYNGEE. V was pared by 3 bases and J by 1 base, with 8 bases between. CDR3 length equals 13 residues. The CDR3 DNA reads as TGTGCCAGCAGCGAGGCAACGTCCTACGAGCAGTACGTC. As protein: CASSEATSYEQYV.

The chain recombines TRBV6-5 with TRBJ1-1; 7 bases fit TRBD1. Per the germline V gene, CDR1 is MNHEY and CDR2 is SVGAGI. Trimming at V came to 6 bases and at J to 0 bases, leaving 4 bases not matched to a gene. The CDR3 totals 14 residues. The CDR3 nucleotides read TGTGCCAGCAGAAACAGGGGATTGAACACTGAAGCTTTCTTT. It encodes CASRNRGLNTEAFF.

This chain joins TRBV9 and TRBJ1-2, with D tentatively TRBD1 (6 bases). Germline-derived CDR1 and CDR2 are SGDLS and YYNGEE. This CDR3 is 12 amino acids long. The V end was cut by 4 bases, the J end by 8 bases, with 12 bases between. The CDR3: CASSITGIGYTF. In DNA, the CDR3 is TGTGCCAGCAGCATCACAGGGATAGGCTACACCTTC. The variable domain in full, with the rest retrieved from reference TRBV9 and TRBJ1-2, is DSGVTQTPKHLITATGQRVTLRCSPRSGDLSVYWYQQSLDQGLQFLIQYYNGEERAKGNILERFSAQQFPDLHSELNLSSLELGDSALYFCASSITGIGYTFGSGTRLTVV.

V is TRBV5-1 and J is TRBJ2-1; D is perhaps TRBD1 (5 bases). The germline gives CDR1 SGHRS, CDR2 YFSETQ. This CDR3 has 14 amino acids. V was trimmed by 4 bases and J by 3 bases, leaving 11 bases between them. In nucleotides, the CDR3 is TGCGCCAGCAGCCAGGGCGGCGACTACAATGAGCAGTTCTTC. As protein: CASSQGGDYNEQFF.

The V call is TRBV20-1, the J call TRBJ2-2; 8 nucleotides match TRBD1. With V trimmed by 3 bases and J by 6 bases, 6 bases remained unmatched. The CDR3 is 14 amino acids. Germline values: CDR1 DFQATT, CDR2 SNEGSKA (reference sequence). This CDR3 is CSASLAGGPGELFF. In nucleotides, the CDR3 is TGCAGTGCTAGTTTGGCAGGGGGCCCCGGGGAGCTGTTTTTT.

This clone was seen a handful of times. The V gene is TRBV5-1, the J gene TRBJ2-2, with D uncertain. The CDR3 sequence is 14 residues long. The V gene lost 2 bases and the J gene lost 0 bases, with 5 bases spanning the gap. Germline V gene lookup returns CDR1 SGHRS and CDR2 YFSETQ. CDR3 loop: CASSFRTNTGELFF. Written as DNA, the CDR3 is TGCGCCAGCAGCTTCCGGACGAACACCGGGGAGCTGTTTTTT.

This clone was seen just once. The rearrangement uses TRBV19 and TRBJ2-2; possibly TRBD2 for D (9 bases). Germline CDR1 is LNHDA and CDR2 is SQIVND (reference sequence). V was trimmed by 1 base and J by 6 bases, leaving 33 bases between them. This CDR3 has 22 amino acids. CDR3 in amino acids: CASSIAGRGLYPGLASPGELFF. The CDR3 DNA reads as TGTGCCAGTAGTATAGCGGGCAGGGGGCTATATCCGGGACTAGCATCACCCGGGGAGCTGTTTTTT.

The CDR3 nucleotides are TGCGCCAGCAGCCAATACCCCTCAGGACAGGGCTTAGATACGCAGTATTTT. This codes for CASSQYPSGQGLDTQYF. The chain links TRBV4-3 to TRBJ2-3; 8 bases align to TRBD1. The CDR3 has 17 residues. V shed 2 bases and J 5 bases; nucleotides not matched to a gene: 12. CDR1 and CDR2 from the germline V gene are LGHNA and YSLEER.

The chain joins TRBV2 to TRBJ2-5; TRBD2 matches at 7 bases. The CDR3 is made up of 13 amino acids. Trimming took 6 bases from V and 5 from J; bases not matched to a gene: 6. Per germline, CDR1 SNHLY and CDR2 FYNNEI. CDR3 protein: CASSSTSAETQYF. The CDR3 DNA sequence: TGTGCCAGCAGCAGCACTAGCGCGGAGACCCAGTACTTC.